These 23 T cell receptor beta chains share one sample of origin, sequenced in a study of blood T cell repertoires in COVID-19. Data came from immunoSEQ multiplex PCR; TCRdb stores just in-frame clones and leaves some out. The sample gives hundreds of thousands of clones, approximately 82% of which show up once; around 1.8% is in the top ten. Sequencing was done on a sample of peripheral blood. The source of these receptors is an elderly woman with acute or convalescent COVID-19.

This clone was recorded only once. V usage is TRBV14 and J usage is TRBJ2-7, with 7 bases that match TRBD2. CDR1 SGHDN and CDR2 FVKESK come from the germline V gene. J gave up 6 bases and V 1 base, and 6 bases lay outside the gene matches. The CDR3 is 14 residues long. The CDR3 is CASSQGISGGEQYF. The CDR3, as DNA: TGTGCCAGCAGCCAAGGGATCTCGGGAGGCGAGCAGTACTTC.

The chain links TRBV6-5 to TRBJ2-5; D may be TRBD1 (6 bases). The CDR3 totals 12 residues. V was cut by 8 bases and J by 1 base, with 8 bases left in between. Per germline, CDR1 MNHEY and CDR2 SVGAGI. The CDR3 DNA is TGTGCCAGCGGACAGCCCCAAGAGACCCAGTACTTC. Translation gives CASGQPQETQYF.

The chain uses TRBV28 and TRBJ1-5; 9 bases line up with TRBD1. J was trimmed by 6 bases and V by 1 base; bases with no gene match: 7. The germline V gene encodes CDR1 MDHEN and CDR2 SYDVKM. The CDR3 is made up of 16 amino acids. CDR3 in amino acids: CASSLSGTGSIQPQHF. CDR3 in DNA: TGTGCCAGCAGTTTATCCGGGACAGGGTCAATTCAGCCCCAGCATTTT. The entire variable domain, with the rest obtained from reference TRBV28 and TRBJ1-5, is as follows: DVKVTQSSRYLVKRTGEKVFLECVQDMDHENMFWYRQDPGLGLRLIYFSYDVKMKEKGDIPEGYSVSREKKERFSLILESASTNQTSMYLCASSLSGTGSIQPQHFGDGTRLSIL.

V is TRBV7-9 and J is TRBJ1-3; TRBD1 agrees at 8 bases. Per germline, CDR1 SEHNR and CDR2 FQNEAQ (reference sequence). V shed 3 bases and J 7 bases; nucleotides not matched to a gene: 2. The CDR3 contains 13 residues. The CDR3 nucleotides read TGTGCCAGCAGCTTGGGACAGGAGAACACCATATATTTT. It codes for CASSLGQENTIYF.

This clone was recorded only once. The chain carries TRBV27 and TRBJ2-1; D gene uncertain. The CDR3 is 14 residues long. The V gene's germline CDR1 is MNHEY and CDR2 SMNVEV (reference sequence). V gave up 3 bases and J gave up 0 bases, with 6 bases separating them. This CDR3 is CASSFGDSYNEQFF. CDR3 DNA: TGTGCCAGCAGTTTCGGTGACTCCTACAATGAGCAGTTCTTC.

The chain carries TRBV5-6 and TRBJ1-5, with 7 bases aligning to TRBD1. This CDR3 spans 17 amino acids. The V and J ends lost 0 bases and 7 bases, in that order; junction bases with no gene match: 13. Germline lookup yields CDR1 SGHDT and CDR2 YYEEEE. CDR3 protein: CASSLGPVNRGWQPQHF. The CDR3, as DNA: TGTGCCAGCAGCTTGGGGCCGGTTAACAGGGGCTGGCAGCCCCAGCATTTT.

A single count supports this clone. The chain uses TRBV6-2 or TRBV6-3 and TRBJ2-7; TRBD2 matches 11 bases. The CDR3 is made up of 17 amino acids. Germline CDR1 and CDR2: MNHEY and SVGEGT. The J segment lost 6 bases and the V segment lost 0 bases, leaving 10 bases of the junction unmatched. The CDR3, as DNA: TGTGCCAGCAGTTACTCGAAATCGGGACTAGCGGCCTTCGAGCAGTACTTC. Translated, it gives CASSYSKSGLAAFEQYF.

V is TRBV3-1 (or the pseudogene TRBV3-2) and J is TRBJ1-3; TRBD1 matches at 11 bases. Trimming took 4 bases from V and 0 from J; bases not matched to a gene: 2. This CDR3 region has 16 residues. Germline V gene data show CDR1 as LGHDT and CDR2 as YNNKEL (reference sequence). The CDR3 region is CASSLGTGGSGNTIYF. The CDR3 DNA reads as TGTGCCAGCAGCCTCGGGACAGGGGGCTCTGGAAACACCATATATTTT.

This chain joins TRBV7-9 and TRBJ1-6; D unclear. Trimming left V 5 bases short and J 7 bases short, with 18 bases between. This CDR3 is 16 amino acids long. CDR1 SEHNR and CDR2 FQNEAQ come from the germline V gene (reference sequence). The CDR3 DNA reads as TGTGCCAGCAGCCCAAGCGGAGCGGTACCAAATTCACCCCTCCACTTT. This codes for CASSPSGAVPNSPLHF.

In DNA form, the CDR3 reads TGTGCCAGTTGTAGCGGGAGAATGCTCAATGAGCAGTTCTTC. Translation gives CASCSGRMLNEQFF. The chain employs TRBV19 and TRBJ2-1; TRBD2 matches at 9 bases. The CDR3 runs to 14 residues. Unmatched junction bases numbered 8, after V lost 8 bases and J lost 6 bases. Germline CDR1 reads LNHDA; CDR2 reads SQIVND (reference sequence).

This clone occurred a few times. The chain carries TRBV6-1 and TRBJ1-1; D not resolved. From germline, CDR1 is MNHNS and CDR2 SASEGT. Deletions cut 0 bases from V and 7 bases from J, with 12 bases between. The CDR3 spans 14 residues. The CDR3 protein is CASSEANIYNEAFF. In DNA, the CDR3 is TGTGCCAGCAGTGAAGCGAACATTTACAATGAAGCTTTCTTT.

J is TRBJ2-7 and V is TRBV4-3; D may be TRBD1 (6 bases). Trimming removed 3 bases from V and 3 bases from J, with 9 bases in between. Germline V gene lookup returns CDR1 LGHNA and CDR2 YSLEER. This CDR3 spans 13 amino acids. CDR3: CASSHRRGYEQYF. DNA for the CDR3: TGCGCCAGCAGCCACCGCAGGGGCTACGAGCAGTACTTC.

The rearrangement uses TRBV7-8 and TRBJ2-5; D is perhaps TRBD2 (6 bases). Germline loops: CDR1 SGHVS, CDR2 FQNEAQ. Between the trimmed V and J ends, which lost 5 bases and 4 bases, there was a span of 8 bases. The CDR3 is 12 amino acids. For the CDR3, the DNA is TGTGCCAGCAGCCTTAGCGGAGAGACCCAGTACTTC. Translation gives CASSLSGETQYF.

The chain has TRBV6-5 and TRBJ2-3, with D maybe TRBD2 (5 bases). Germline V CDR1 and CDR2: MNHEY, SVGAGI. V was cut by 8 bases and J by 0 bases, with 15 bases left in between. The CDR3 is 15 residues long. The CDR3: CASRDPQRSTDTQYF. CDR3 nucleotide sequence: TGTGCCAGCCGGGATCCCCAGAGGAGCACAGATACGCAGTATTTT.

The genes are TRBV18 and TRBJ1-2; TRBD1 aligns across 9 bases. The CDR3 covers 15 residues. The V gene end was trimmed by 2 bases and the J gene end by 2 bases; junction bases not matched to a gene: 3. Per germline, CDR1 KGHSH and CDR2 LQKENI. The CDR3 protein is CASSPGTGPNYGYTF. The CDR3 DNA follows: TGTGCCAGCTCACCAGGGACAGGGCCCAACTATGGCTACACCTTC.

The gene calls are TRBV28 and TRBJ1-5, with unresolved D. This CDR3 has 12 amino acids. Trimming left V 6 bases short and J 7 bases short, with 10 bases between. Germline V gene lookup returns CDR1 MDHEN and CDR2 SYDVKM. The DNA for the CDR3 is TGTGCCAGCAGCCCGGTAAACCAGCCCCAGCATTTT. Translation gives CASSPVNQPQHF.

This rearrangement joins TRBV19 to TRBJ2-1, with 9 bases lining up with TRBD2. There are 12 residues in the CDR3. Germline V gene data show CDR1 as LNHDA and CDR2 as SQIVND (reference sequence). The ends lost 4 bases at V and 11 bases at J; junction bases unmatched: 3. In nucleotides, the CDR3 is TGTGCCAGTAGTAAGACTAGCGGAAAGCAGTTCTTC. Protein sequence: CASSKTSGKQFF.

The rearrangement joins TRBV5-1 to TRBJ2-2, with 9 bases fitting TRBD1. Germline CDR1 SGHRS, CDR2 YFSETQ. V lost 4 bases and J lost 5; bases outside the gene matches: 15. The CDR3 has 18 amino acids. The CDR3 loop is CASSGSGYRGRDTGELFF. The CDR3 DNA reads TGCGCCAGCAGCGGGAGCGGGTACAGGGGGCGCGATACCGGGGAGCTGTTTTTT.

The V call is TRBV7-9, the J call TRBJ2-7, with 8 bases aligning to TRBD1. V shed 1 base, J shed 4 bases, and the junction held 9 bases outside the gene matches. This CDR3 comprises 16 residues. Germline CDR1 reads SEHNR; CDR2 reads FQNEAQ (reference sequence). CDR3 residues: CASSLVGAGGKYEQYF. For the CDR3, the DNA is TGTGCCAGCAGCTTAGTGGGGGCAGGGGGCAAATACGAGCAGTACTTC.

V gene TRBV6-5 combines with J gene TRBJ1-5; 10 bases fit TRBD1. Germline V gene sequence: CDR1 MNHEY, CDR2 SVGAGI. This CDR3 spans 14 amino acids. J was trimmed by 6 bases and V by 5 bases; bases with no gene match: 4. The CDR3 DNA reads TGTGCCAGCAGTCCGGACAGGGGGGCTCAGCCCCAGCATTTT. The encoded protein is CASSPDRGAQPQHF.

The chain carries TRBV15 and TRBJ2-7; 7 nucleotides align to TRBD1. CDR1 is LNHNV and CDR2 is YYDKDF in the germline V gene (reference sequence). V was clipped by 1 base and J by 1 base; unmatched bases: 7. The CDR3 length is 16 residues. The CDR3: CATSRGSPGQSYEQYF. For the CDR3, the DNA is TGTGCCACCAGCAGAGGAAGTCCGGGACAGTCCTACGAGCAGTACTTC.

To note about this clone: Other DNA variants within this sample encode the same CDR3. This sequence joins TRBV7-2 and TRBJ2-7; 9 nucleotides match TRBD2. Unmatched junction bases numbered 3, after V lost 2 bases and J lost 1 base. Germline V gene data show CDR1 as SGHTA and CDR2 as FQGNSA. The CDR3 is made up of 15 amino acids. DNA of the CDR3: TGTGCCAGCAGCTTAAGGCTAGCGGGATCCTACGAGCAGTACTTC. Protein product: CASSLRLAGSYEQYF.

The chain combines TRBV2 with TRBJ1-1; D possibly corresponds to TRBD1 (5 bases). This CDR3 has 15 amino acids. V lost 7 bases, J lost 2 bases, and 17 bases lay in between. Germline CDR1 reads SNHLY; CDR2 reads FYNNEI. CDR3 nucleotides: TGTGCCAGCACCATTAATCCAGGGAAAAACACTGAAGCTTTCTTT. It specifies CASTINPGKNTEAFF.